Sequencing of this T cell receptor (beta chain) was carried out in a study of cytomegalovirus exposure and HLA in healthy donors. Comment on this clone: What it recognizes is unknown.

It was with 60 Vbeta and 13 Jbeta primers that the PCR ran. Profiled with immunoSEQ multiplex PCR; TCRdb holds only in-frame clones, not every one. The sample holds roughly 84,000 clones, roughly 80% seen once. Study results and limitations: The study labeled fewer than 200 TCR beta chains cytomegalovirus-associated. It was assumed in the presence/absence analyses that sequencing depth was roughly uniform across donors.

The sequenced sample consisted of PBMCs. The sequence derives from a man aged 45-65 years in good health and CMV-seronegative.

The CDR3 region is CASRDSNSPLHF. CDR3 DNA sequence: TGTGCCAGTAGGGACAGTAATTCACCCCTCCACTTT. The genes are TRBV19 and TRBJ1-6; tentatively, D is TRBD1 (6 bases). This CDR3 spans 12 amino acids. The germline gives CDR1 LNHDA, CDR2 SQIVND (reference sequence). Trimming shortened V by 6 bases and J by 6 bases, and 6 bases separated the two germline ends.